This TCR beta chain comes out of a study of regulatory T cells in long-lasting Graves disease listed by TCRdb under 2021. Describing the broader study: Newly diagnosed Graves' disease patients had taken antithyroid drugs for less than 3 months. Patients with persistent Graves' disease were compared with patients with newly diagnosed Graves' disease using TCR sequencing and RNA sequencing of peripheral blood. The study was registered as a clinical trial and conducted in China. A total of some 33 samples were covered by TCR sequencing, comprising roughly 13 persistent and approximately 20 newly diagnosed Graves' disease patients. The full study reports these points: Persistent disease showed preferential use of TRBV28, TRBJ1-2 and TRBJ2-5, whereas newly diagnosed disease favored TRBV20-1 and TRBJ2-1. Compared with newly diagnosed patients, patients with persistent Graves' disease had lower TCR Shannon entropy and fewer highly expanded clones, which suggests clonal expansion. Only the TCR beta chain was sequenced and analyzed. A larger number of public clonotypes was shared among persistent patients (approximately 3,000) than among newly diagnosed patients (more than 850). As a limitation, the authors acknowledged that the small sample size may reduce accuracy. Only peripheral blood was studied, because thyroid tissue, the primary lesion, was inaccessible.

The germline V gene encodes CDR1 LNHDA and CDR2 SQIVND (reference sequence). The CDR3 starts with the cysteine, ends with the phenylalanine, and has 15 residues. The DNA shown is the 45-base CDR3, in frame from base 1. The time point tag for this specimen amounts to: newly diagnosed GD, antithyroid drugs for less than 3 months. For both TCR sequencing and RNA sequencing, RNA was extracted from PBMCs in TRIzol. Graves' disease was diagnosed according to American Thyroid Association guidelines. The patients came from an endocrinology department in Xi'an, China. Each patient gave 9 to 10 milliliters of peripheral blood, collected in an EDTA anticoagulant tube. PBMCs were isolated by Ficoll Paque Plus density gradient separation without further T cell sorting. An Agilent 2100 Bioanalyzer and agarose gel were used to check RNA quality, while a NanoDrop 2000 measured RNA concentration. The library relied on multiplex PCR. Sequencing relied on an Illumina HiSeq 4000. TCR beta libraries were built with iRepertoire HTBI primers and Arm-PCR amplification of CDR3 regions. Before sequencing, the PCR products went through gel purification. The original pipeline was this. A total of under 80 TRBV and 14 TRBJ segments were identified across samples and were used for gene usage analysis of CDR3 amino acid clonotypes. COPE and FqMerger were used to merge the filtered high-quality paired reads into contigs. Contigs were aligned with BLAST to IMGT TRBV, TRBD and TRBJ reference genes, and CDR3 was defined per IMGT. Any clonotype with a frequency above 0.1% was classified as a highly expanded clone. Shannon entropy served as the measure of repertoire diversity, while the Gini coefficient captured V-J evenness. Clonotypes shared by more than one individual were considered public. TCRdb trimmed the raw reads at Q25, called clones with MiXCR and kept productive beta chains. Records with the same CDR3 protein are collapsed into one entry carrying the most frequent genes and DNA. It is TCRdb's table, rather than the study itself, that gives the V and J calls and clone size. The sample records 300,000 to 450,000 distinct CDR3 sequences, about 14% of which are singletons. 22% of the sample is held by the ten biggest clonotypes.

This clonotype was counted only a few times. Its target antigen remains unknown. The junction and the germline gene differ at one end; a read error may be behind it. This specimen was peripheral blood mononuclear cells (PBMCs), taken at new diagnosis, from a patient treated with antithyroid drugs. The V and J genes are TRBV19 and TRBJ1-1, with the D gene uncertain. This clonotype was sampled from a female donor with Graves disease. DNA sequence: TGTGCCAGTAGTATAGCCGGGTCCCCCGGCCCTGAGGCTTTCTTT. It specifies CASSIAGSPGPEAFF.